Below, one T cell receptor (beta chain) is given with its context. This receptor's antigen is unknown. There are no base qualities to consult, and no much larger clone falls within one base. The data belong to a study of cytomegalovirus exposure and HLA in healthy donors (dated by TCRdb to between 2016 and 2019). Background on the whole study: An earlier analysis of roughly 610 of the donors reported about 280 Gb of sequence data and 117 million unique TCR beta sequences obtained from roughly 170 million T cells. An earlier analysis of several hundred of the donors applied high-throughput TCR beta sequencing to assess whether each TCR beta V gene segment acted as functional or pseudogenic. Genome-wide SNP genotypes for about 65% of the roughly 670 donors were used in a later genetic analysis, which treated that subset as a discovery cohort. The study combined high-throughput TCR immunosequencing, statistical association of individual TCRs with disease status, and machine learning to predict cytomegalovirus infection status. Donor age, sex, ethnicity and CMV serostatus were compiled alongside the repertoire data. In addition to the first cohort of hundreds of subjects, a separate validation cohort of under 150 different subjects was used. Typing coverage varied by locus: roughly 629-640 donors for A, B, C, DRB1 and DQB1; approximately 500 for DQA1; around 570 for DPA1; approximately 450 for DPB1. The aim of the study was to test whether cataloging public T cell receptors could identify signatures of past pathogen exposure. In the later analysis, no new phenotypic data were used to find candidate immune exposures; instead, reliance was placed on TCR beta sequences and their occurrence across donors. Among the roughly 390 genotyped donors, approximately 76% belonged to the genetic ancestry cluster associated with self-reported Caucasian donors. On average, around 240,000 unique TCR beta nucleotide sequences were sequenced per donor among more than 350 genotyped donors of the cohort, with roughly 20% of those sequences being non-productive. Every repertoire in the discovery cohort had been generated on one and the same sequencing platform. The study profiled the T cell repertoires of about 640 subjects by immunosequencing and related them to cytomegalovirus serostatus. Four to six DR-DQ haplotypes were handled as single units for association and clustering, since linkage in the cohort was strong. An early release covering approximately 600 HLA-typed donors comprised approximately 290 gigabases of sequencing data and 85 million or so unique TCR sequences. In a later analysis, previously published TCR beta repertoires from several hundred donors were re-analyzed and high-resolution HLA genotyping was added so that TCR occurrence patterns could be studied. HLA typing included class I and class II loci at four-digit resolution. The full study reports these points: Because HLA typing was unavailable for some donors at each locus, only the typed subset was used in association tests. The earlier analysis of 587 of the donors excluded 15 to 20 rarely observed V segments, including chromosome 9 orphons, because counts were too low. According to a later analysis, most CMV-associated TCR beta chains appeared to be HLA-restricted, and the HLA associations seemed to be driven largely by CMV exposure. A group of highly shared sequence variants was considered likely to be a technical artifact of the sequencing pipeline. Compared with the roughly 600-donor mean, donors in an Asian-associated ancestry cluster had fewer N-insertions in productive TCRs, according to a later genetic analysis. In an earlier analysis of about 550 of the donors, most TCR beta V segments were observed in productive rearrangements about 90% or about 30% of the time, broadly matching IMGT annotations. Immune exposure information for the cohort was limited to CMV serostatus. In a later analysis, the rate of TCR association differed among HLA loci, with DRB1 alleles having the most associated TCRs and HLA-C alleles having the fewest. The authors suggested that the approach could potentially be generalized to other disease states and immunological phenotypes. In a later analysis, HLA-associated TCR beta chains were found to be more clonally expanded and to have lower generation probabilities than equally common non-associated chains. In a later genetic analysis, a missense DCLRE1C variant was associated with V-gene and J-gene trimming of TCR beta chains, and the association was replicated in an independent cohort. The cohort was sequenced for TCR beta chains only, and without alpha or paired-chain data the features that could be detected were limited. In the study, roughly 160 TCR beta chains were listed as associated with cytomegalovirus. A further reported finding was that TCR beta sequences accurately predicted the HLA-A and HLA-B alleles for most subjects in the first cohort. Some IMGT-functional V segments, including TRBV6-2 and TRBV6-3, could not be told apart with the 87-base-pair reads, so those segments were excluded. In both the original and validation cohorts, the classifier was reported to diagnose cytomegalovirus status with high specificity and sensitivity. Correlated functional status among segregating V segments might reflect linkage disequilibrium, but an unknown experimental factor could not be ruled out. While some public TCRs were present in many individuals, most TCR sequences turned up only very rarely across donors. In a later analysis, around 17,000 TCR beta sequences were associated with specific HLA alleles at a false discovery rate of 0.05. Strong co-occurrence of HLA alleles, especially DR and DQ, made assigning TCR associations to individual alleles difficult. The presence/absence analyses assumed that sequencing depth was roughly uniform across donors, and that assumption may not be true. Three of the identified cytomegalovirus-associated TCR beta chains were confirmed in vitro to be specific for cytomegalovirus antigens. According to a later analysis, parvovirus B19, influenza, CMV and Epstein-Barr virus appeared linked to several top co-occurrence clusters.

Trimming removed 2 bases from V and 11 bases from J; the gene matches leave 10 bases unexplained. Looking up the germline V gene (reference sequence) yields CDR1 LNHDA and CDR2 SQIVND. The CDR3, cysteine through phenylalanine, is 16 amino acids long. Left in the record is the CDR3 DNA by itself, 48 bases read in frame from the first base. Libraries came from the immunoSEQ multiplex PCR assay. For the multiplex PCR, a mixture combining 60 forward primers for TCR Vbeta segments and 13 reverse primers for TCR Jbeta segments was used. Amplification of the CDR3 region of rearranged TCR beta genes was performed with a multiplex PCR assay on genomic DNA. The amplified TCR beta libraries were sequenced on the Illumina HiSeq System as 87-base-pair reads. Per the authors' processing: In a later analysis, tens of millions of unique TCR beta chains were counted across the approximately 620 repertoires, and approximately 11 million of these chains were shared by at least two donors. Raw reads were error-corrected and collapsed into unique sequences by a nearest-neighbor algorithm in which closely related sequences were merged to remove PCR and sequencing errors. To assign V, D and J gene segments, CDR3 sequences were aligned to IMGT reference sequences. Each retained sequence needed at least a six-nucleotide match to both a V gene segment and a J gene segment. Rearrangements were called productive when the CDR3 lacked stop codons and stayed in frame with V and J; all others were non-productive. Following IMGT convention, CDR3 was defined as the stretch from the second conserved V-encoded cysteine to the conserved J-encoded phenylalanine. The earlier analysis of about 620 of the donors excluded sequences that lacked an unambiguous match to a single V gene segment. An earlier analysis of fewer than 750 of the donors called V segments functional above 56.7% productive rearrangements and segregating when the between-donor standard deviation exceeded 5%. To diagnose cytomegalovirus status from the catalog of TCR beta chain sequences, a statistical classification framework was built. In a later analysis, V and J genes were assigned by comparing TCR nucleotide sequences against IMGT/GENE-DB human TR gene sequences. In a later analysis, CDR3 sequences and most-parsimonious VDJ recombination scenarios were assigned using the TCRdist pipeline. In a later analysis, each TCR beta chain was defined by its CDR3 amino acid sequence together with its V-gene family, and reads lacking a unique V-gene family were excluded. To address suspected cross-contamination and a sequencing artifact, a later analysis removed approximately 600 highly shared, low-generation-probability nucleotide sequences. A later analysis calculated a clonal expansion index for each public chain from normalized within-repertoire ranks of inferred template counts. A later analysis computed generation probabilities with a VDJ recombination model fitted to out-of-frame rearrangements, and checked the results against IGoR. In a later analysis, hypergeometric tests were used to score TCR-TCR, TCR-HLA and TCR-CMV co-occurrence, with a repertoire-size bias correction applied to TCR pairs. False discovery rates were estimated in a later analysis by permuting HLA or CMV assignments 20 times. In a later analysis, co-occurring TCRs were grouped using DBSCAN, with TCRdist sequence similarity added in when clustering inside HLA-allele-positive subsets. Repertoires with fewer than 30,000 or more than 120,000 public chains, plus five repertoires with anomalous nucleotide sharing, were excluded from co-occurrence clustering. TCRdb provides this immuneACCESS table in a form limited to in-frame rearrangements. Some clones are lacking; in checked studies, under half of them reflect an unresolved V gene, and why the rest are absent is not known. V and J calls and clone size are copied from that table; D and trimming were computed from the DNA. The sample includes about 94,000 clones, with 50% to 80% observed a single time. Around 4% of the sample is held by the ten biggest clonotypes.

The cohort comprised some 680 healthy bone marrow donors. At the time of sampling, all cohort members were nominally healthy, though unrecorded immune exposures were likely present. The donor was CMV seronegative and belonged to the group of 350 or so seronegative cohort members. Every donor gave a peripheral blood sample, and the peripheral blood mononuclear cells from that sample were used for TCR beta sequencing. Genomic DNA was extracted from the blood cell samples with the Qiagen DNeasy Blood Extraction Kit. The sequencing input was PBMCs. The TCR comes from a man aged 25 to 45 in good health and CMV-seronegative. This chain joins TRBV19 to TRBJ1-5; 12 junctional bases match TRBD1. The CDR3 region has the sequence CASSIRPGQGAGAQHF. The nucleotides read TGTGCCAGTAGTATAAGACCGGGACAGGGGGCTGGGGCCCAGCATTTT.